Below, 15 T cell receptor beta chains from the same sample are listed, as sequenced in a study of blood T cell repertoires in COVID-19. Method: immunoSEQ multiplex PCR; TCRdb's copy keeps in-frame clones and lacks some. The sample contains about 220,000 clones, 82% of which appear only once. The sample taken for sequencing was PBMCs or T cells enriched from blood (not recorded which). The receptors originated from a woman aged 60-70 years who had recovered from COVID-19.

This clone was found many times. V is TRBV19 and J is TRBJ1-2, with D unresolved. The CDR3 extends over 16 amino acids. Germline V gene data show CDR1 as LNHDA and CDR2 as SQIVND (reference sequence). V lost 4 bases to trimming and J lost 2 bases, with 17 bases between them. CDR3 amino acids: CASSTPLGRENYGYTF. In DNA form, the CDR3 reads TGTGCCAGTAGTACCCCGCTAGGACGGGAGAACTATGGCTACACCTTC.

The CDR3 region is CASSLEGTGTLGGYTF. CDR3 nucleotide sequence: TGTGCCAGCAGCTTGGAGGGGACAGGGACGCTTGGCGGCTACACCTTC. This chain links TRBV5-5 with TRBJ1-2, with 9 nucleotides matching TRBD1. V dropped 0 bases and J dropped 8; count of bases not matched to a gene: 11. Germline values: CDR1 SGHKS, CDR2 YYEKEE (reference sequence). The CDR3 is made up of 16 amino acids.

The chain joins TRBV6-5 to TRBJ1-2, with D possibly matching TRBD1 (5 bases). CDR1 MNHEY and CDR2 SVGAGI come from the germline V gene. The CDR3 extends over 12 amino acids. The V gene lost 6 bases and the J gene lost 7 bases, with 12 bases spanning the gap. In DNA form, the CDR3 reads TGTGCCAGCAGGGGGGAGGGCAGTGGCTACACCTTC. This codes for CASRGEGSGYTF.

This chain uses TRBV30 with TRBJ1-2; a weak D match, TRBD1 (5 bases). The CDR3 loop spans 15 amino acids. Looked up from germline, CDR1 is GTSNPN and CDR2 is SVGIG (reference sequence). V dropped 1 base and J dropped 7 bases, with 19 bases sitting between them. DNA for the CDR3: TGTGCCTGGAGTGACCATGGGAGGGGCGCTAGTGGCTACACCTTC. It specifies CAWSDHGRGASGYTF.

Only one count was recorded for this clone. The chain joins TRBV28 to TRBJ2-7, with a tentative D call TRBD2 (6 bases). This CDR3 region has 14 residues. The V end lost 2 bases, the J end lost 6 bases, and 14 bases lay between the germline ends. Germline V gene lookup returns CDR1 MDHEN and CDR2 SYDVKM. Written as DNA, the CDR3 is TGTGCCAGCAGTTTAACGGGAGAGGTTCGCGAGCAGTACTTC. Translated, it gives CASSLTGEVREQYF.

The rearrangement uses TRBV6-1 and TRBJ1-2; a possible D gene is TRBD1 (6 bases). V lost 4 bases and J 0 bases, leaving 15 bases between the germline ends. CDR3 length: 16 residues. Germline CDR1 reads MNHNS; CDR2 reads SASEGT. CDR3 nucleotides: TGTGCCAGCAGTGCCCAGGACAGCGTTTCTAACTATGGCTACACCTTC. The encoded protein is CASSAQDSVSNYGYTF.

The rearrangement joins TRBV15 to TRBJ1-1; weak D call: TRBD1 (6 bases). CDR1 LNHNV and CDR2 YYDKDF come from the germline V gene (reference sequence). The CDR3 runs to 15 residues. The V end was cut by 0 bases, the J end by 4 bases, with 12 bases between. The CDR3 DNA reads TGTGCCACCAGCAGAGATACGGTCAGGGGCACTGAAGCTTTCTTT. Translated: CATSRDTVRGTEAFF.

This sequence joins TRBV10-1 and TRBJ2-6; D gene ambiguous. Germline V gene sequence: CDR1 WNHNN, CDR2 SYGVQD (reference sequence). V lost 5 bases to trimming and J lost 1 base, with 3 bases between them. This CDR3 has 13 residues. This chain's CDR3 is CASSPSGANVLTF. CDR3 bases: TGCGCCAGCAGTCCATCTGGGGCCAACGTCCTGACTTTC.

V usage is TRBV29-1 and J usage is TRBJ2-7; 7 bases are shared with TRBD1. Germline V gives CDR1 SQVTM, CDR2 ANQGSEA. V lost 7 bases to trimming and J lost 5 bases; unmatched junction nucleotides: 20. The CDR3 runs 16 residues. Written as DNA, the CDR3 is TGCAGCGCTTTAATACAGGGGCTGGGTAGCGTGGACGAGCAGTACTTC. Its translation: CSALIQGLGSVDEQYF.

The chain joins TRBV2 to TRBJ1-2; TRBD1 agrees at 7 bases. The junction had 4 bases not matched to a gene; V was cut back by 6 bases and J by 3 bases. Germline CDR1 and CDR2: SNHLY and FYNNEI. The CDR3 consists of 13 residues. The CDR3 nucleotides are TGTGCCAGCAGGTTAACAGGGGACTATGGCTACACCTTC. This translates into CASRLTGDYGYTF.

The chain links TRBV7-6 to TRBJ2-7; 8 bases line up with TRBD1. Germline values: CDR1 SGHVS, CDR2 FNYEAQ. The V gene end was trimmed by 5 bases and the J gene end by 1 base; junction bases not matched to a gene: 7. This CDR3 region has 15 residues. The chain's CDR3 is CASSLRTGHSYEQYF. CDR3 nucleotide sequence: TGTGCCAGCAGCCTTAGGACAGGGCATTCCTACGAGCAGTACTTC. Supplemented by reference TRBV7-6 and TRBJ2-7, the full variable domain reads GAGVSQSPRYKVTKRGQDVALRCDPISGHVSLYWYRQALGQGPEFLTYFNYEAQQDKSGLPNDRFSAERPEGSISTLTIQRTEQRDSAMYRCASSLRTGHSYEQYFGPGTRLTVT.

The rearrangement links TRBV7-9 to TRBJ1-1; D is unclear. Trimming cost V 6 bases and J 0 bases, with 5 bases left between them. CDR1 is SEHNR and CDR2 is FQNEAQ in the germline V gene (reference sequence). The CDR3 is 12 residues long. The CDR3 spells CASSPMNTEAFF. CDR3 in DNA: TGTGCCAGCAGTCCTATGAACACTGAAGCTTTCTTT.

This clone came up once. The V call is TRBV5-4, the J call TRBJ1-4; D gene uncertain. V was pared by 0 bases and J by 8 bases, with 8 bases between. The CDR3 is 13 amino acids. Germline values: CDR1 SGHNT, CDR2 YYREEE (reference sequence). The DNA for the CDR3 is TGTGCCAGCAGCTTGGGGCGGGAAGAAAAACTGTTTTTT. Protein product: CASSLGREEKLFF.

This clone was counted a few times. The chain combines TRBV5-4 with TRBJ1-6; no reliable D call. V shed 0 bases and J shed 7 bases, with 5 bases lying between them. Per germline, CDR1 SGHNT and CDR2 YYREEE (reference sequence). The CDR3 length is 13 residues. CDR3 in DNA: TGTGCCAGCAGCTTGGCGGGGAATTCACCCCTCCACTTT. It is translated as CASSLAGNSPLHF.

CDR3 DNA: TGTGCCAGCAGAGATTTTAGAGGCACCATATATTTT. Amino acid sequence: CASRDFRGTIYF. V usage is TRBV2 and J usage is TRBJ1-3; D is uncertain. Germline values: CDR1 SNHLY, CDR2 FYNNEI. The CDR3 runs 12 residues. V was trimmed by 6 bases and J by 9 bases, leaving 12 bases between them.